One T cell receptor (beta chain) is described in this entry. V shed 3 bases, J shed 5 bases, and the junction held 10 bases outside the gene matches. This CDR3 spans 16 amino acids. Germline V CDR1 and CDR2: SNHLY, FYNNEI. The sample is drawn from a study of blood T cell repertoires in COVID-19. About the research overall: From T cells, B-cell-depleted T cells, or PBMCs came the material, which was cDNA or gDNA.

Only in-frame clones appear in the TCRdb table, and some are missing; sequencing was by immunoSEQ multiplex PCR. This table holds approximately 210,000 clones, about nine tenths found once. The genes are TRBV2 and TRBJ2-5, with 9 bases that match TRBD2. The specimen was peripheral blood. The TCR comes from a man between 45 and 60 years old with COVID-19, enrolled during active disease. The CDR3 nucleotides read TGTGCCAGCAGTGATCGGGTAGCGGGAGATTTTGAGACCCAGTACTTC. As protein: CASSDRVAGDFETQYF. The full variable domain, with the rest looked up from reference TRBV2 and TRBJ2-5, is EPEVTQTPSHQVTQMGQEVILRCVPISNHLYFYWYRQILGQKVEFLVSFYNNEISEKSEIFDDQFSVERPDGSNFTLKIRSTKLEDSAMYFCASSDRVAGDFETQYFGPGTRLLVL.